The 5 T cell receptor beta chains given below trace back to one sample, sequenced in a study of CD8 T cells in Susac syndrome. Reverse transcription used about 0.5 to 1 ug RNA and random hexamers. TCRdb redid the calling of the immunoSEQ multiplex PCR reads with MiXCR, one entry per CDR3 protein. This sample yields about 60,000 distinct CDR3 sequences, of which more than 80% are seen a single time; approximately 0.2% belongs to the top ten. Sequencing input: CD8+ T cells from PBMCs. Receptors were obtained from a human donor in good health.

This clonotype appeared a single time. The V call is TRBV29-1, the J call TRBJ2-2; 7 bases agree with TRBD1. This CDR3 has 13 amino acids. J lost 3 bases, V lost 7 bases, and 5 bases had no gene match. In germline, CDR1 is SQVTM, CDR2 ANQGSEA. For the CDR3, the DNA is TGCAGCGGGGGTACAGGGGACACCGGGGAGCTGTTTTTT. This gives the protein CSGGTGDTGELFF.

CDR3 in DNA: TGTGCCAGCAGCCTAGGGGGGTTGCCCTATAATTCACCCCTCCACTTT. It specifies CASSLGGLPYNSPLHF. The chain is built from TRBV6-1 and TRBJ1-6, with D possibly TRBD1 on 6 matching bases. The CDR3 runs to 16 residues. The ends were cut back, 6 bases at V and 2 bases at J, with 14 bases in the middle. CDR1 and CDR2 from the germline V gene are MNHNS and SASEGT.

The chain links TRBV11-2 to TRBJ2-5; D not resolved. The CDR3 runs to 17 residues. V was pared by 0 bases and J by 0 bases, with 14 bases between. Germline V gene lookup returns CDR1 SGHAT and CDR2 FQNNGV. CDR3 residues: CASSLDRFRSYQETQYF. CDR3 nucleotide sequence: TGTGCCAGCAGCTTAGATCGGTTCAGGAGCTACCAAGAGACCCAGTACTTC.

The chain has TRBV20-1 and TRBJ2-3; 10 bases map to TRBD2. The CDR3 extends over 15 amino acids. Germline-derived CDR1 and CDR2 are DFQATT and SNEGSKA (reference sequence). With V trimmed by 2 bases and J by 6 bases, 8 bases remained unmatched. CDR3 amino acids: CSARPLAGDWDTQYF. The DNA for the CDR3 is TGCAGTGCTAGACCCCTAGCGGGGGATTGGGATACGCAGTATTTT.

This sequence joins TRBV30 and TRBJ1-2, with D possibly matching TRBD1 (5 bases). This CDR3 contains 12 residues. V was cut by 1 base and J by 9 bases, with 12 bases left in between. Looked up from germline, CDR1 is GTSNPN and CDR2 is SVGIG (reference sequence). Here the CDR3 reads CAWSAGQNSYTF. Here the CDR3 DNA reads TGTGCCTGGAGTGCCGGACAAAACAGCTACACCTTC.